The clone carrying this TCR beta chain was recorded only once. Antigen specificity is unknown. The study ran its PCR with 60 Vbeta and 13 Jbeta primers. Profiled with immunoSEQ multiplex PCR; TCRdb holds only in-frame clones, not every one. The table lists about 160,000 clones, 60% to 80% of them singletons. This specimen belongs to a study of cytomegalovirus exposure and HLA in healthy donors. General observations from the study: Cytomegalovirus-associated TCR beta chains were listed, numbering some 170.

Trimming took 0 bases from V and 5 from J, leaving 10 bases between them. Germline values: CDR1 LNHNV, CDR2 YYDKDF (reference sequence). The CDR3 extends over 15 amino acids. The chain couples TRBV15 to TRBJ1-4; unclear D gene. Specimen: PBMCs. This receptor was obtained from a woman in her 50s in good health and CMV-seropositive. The CDR3 is CATSRDGRANEKLFF. CDR3 in DNA: TGTGCCACCAGCAGAGATGGGCGGGCGAATGAAAAACTGTTTTTT.